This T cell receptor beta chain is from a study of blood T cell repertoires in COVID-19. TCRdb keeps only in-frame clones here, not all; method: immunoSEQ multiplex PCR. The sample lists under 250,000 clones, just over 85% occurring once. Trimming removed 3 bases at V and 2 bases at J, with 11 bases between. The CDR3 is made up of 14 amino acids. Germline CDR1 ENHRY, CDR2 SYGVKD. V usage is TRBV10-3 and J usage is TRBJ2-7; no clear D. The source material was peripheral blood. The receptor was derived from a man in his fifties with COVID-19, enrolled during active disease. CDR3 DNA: TGTGCCATCAGTGATACAGTGACCCCCTACGAGCAGTACTTC. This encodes CAISDTVTPYEQYF.